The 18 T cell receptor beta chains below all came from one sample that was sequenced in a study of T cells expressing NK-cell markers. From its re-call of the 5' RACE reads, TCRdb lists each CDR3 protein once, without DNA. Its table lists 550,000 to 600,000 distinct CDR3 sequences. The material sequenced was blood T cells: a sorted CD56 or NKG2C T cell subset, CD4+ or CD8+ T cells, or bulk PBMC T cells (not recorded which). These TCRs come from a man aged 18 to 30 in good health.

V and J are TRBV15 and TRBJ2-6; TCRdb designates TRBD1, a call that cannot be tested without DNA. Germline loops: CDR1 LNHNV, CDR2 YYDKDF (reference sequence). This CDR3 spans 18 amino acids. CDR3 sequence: CATSSLGTMGPGANVLTF.

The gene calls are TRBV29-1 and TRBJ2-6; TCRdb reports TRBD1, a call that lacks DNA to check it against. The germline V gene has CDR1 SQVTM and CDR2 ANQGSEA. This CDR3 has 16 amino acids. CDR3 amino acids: CSTRGRNASGANVLTF.

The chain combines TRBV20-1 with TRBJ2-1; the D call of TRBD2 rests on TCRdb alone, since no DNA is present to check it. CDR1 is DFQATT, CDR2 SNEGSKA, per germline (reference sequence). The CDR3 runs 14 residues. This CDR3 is CSAAGLAGYNEQFF.

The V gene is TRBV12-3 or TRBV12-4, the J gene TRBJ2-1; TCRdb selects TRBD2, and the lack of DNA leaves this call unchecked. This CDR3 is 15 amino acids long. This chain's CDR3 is CASSLYVLAGAAQFF.

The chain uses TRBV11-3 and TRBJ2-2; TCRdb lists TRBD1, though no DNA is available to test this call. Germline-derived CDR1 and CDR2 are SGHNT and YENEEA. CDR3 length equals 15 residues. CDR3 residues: CASSSGTGNAGELFF.

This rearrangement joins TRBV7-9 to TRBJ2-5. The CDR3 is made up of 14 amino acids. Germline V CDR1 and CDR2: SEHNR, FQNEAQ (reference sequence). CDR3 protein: CASSLRSYQETQYF. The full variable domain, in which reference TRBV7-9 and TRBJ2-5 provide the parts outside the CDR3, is DTGVSQNPRHKITKRGQNVTFRCDPISEHNRLYWYRQTLGQGPEFLTYFQNEAQLEKSRLLSDRFSAERPKGSFSTLEIQRTEQGDSAMYLCASSLRSYQETQYFGPGTRLLVL.

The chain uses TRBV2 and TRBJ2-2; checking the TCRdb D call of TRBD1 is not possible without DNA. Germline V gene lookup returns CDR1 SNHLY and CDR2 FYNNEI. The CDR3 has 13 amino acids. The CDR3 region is CASKGTISGELFF. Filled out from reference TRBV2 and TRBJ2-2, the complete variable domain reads EPEVTQTPSHQVTQMGQEVILRCVPISNHLYFYWYRQILGQKVEFLVSFYNNEISEKSEIFDDQFSVERPDGSNFTLKIRSTKLEDSAMYFCASKGTISGELFFGEGSRLTVL.

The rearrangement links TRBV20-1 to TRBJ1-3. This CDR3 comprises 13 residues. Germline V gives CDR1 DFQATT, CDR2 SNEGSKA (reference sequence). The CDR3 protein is CSARPSSGNTIYF.

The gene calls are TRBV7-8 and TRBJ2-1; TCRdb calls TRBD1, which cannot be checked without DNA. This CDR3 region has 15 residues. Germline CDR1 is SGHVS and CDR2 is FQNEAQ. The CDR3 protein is CASSPGWGPFNEQFF.

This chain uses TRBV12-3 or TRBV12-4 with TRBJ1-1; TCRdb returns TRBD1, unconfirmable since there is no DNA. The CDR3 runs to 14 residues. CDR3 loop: CASSFWEPDTEAFF.

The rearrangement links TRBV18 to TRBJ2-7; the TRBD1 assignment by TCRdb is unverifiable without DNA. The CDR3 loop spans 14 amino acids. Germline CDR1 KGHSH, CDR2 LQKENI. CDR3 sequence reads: CASSPQAGAGEQYF.

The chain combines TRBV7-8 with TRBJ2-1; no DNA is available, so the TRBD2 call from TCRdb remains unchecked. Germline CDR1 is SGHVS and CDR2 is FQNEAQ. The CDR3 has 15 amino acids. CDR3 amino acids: CASSLRTGGWNEQFF.

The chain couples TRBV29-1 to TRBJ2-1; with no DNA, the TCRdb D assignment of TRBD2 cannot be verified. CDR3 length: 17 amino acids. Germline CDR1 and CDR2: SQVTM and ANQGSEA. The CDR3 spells CSVERLAVFSSYNEQFF.

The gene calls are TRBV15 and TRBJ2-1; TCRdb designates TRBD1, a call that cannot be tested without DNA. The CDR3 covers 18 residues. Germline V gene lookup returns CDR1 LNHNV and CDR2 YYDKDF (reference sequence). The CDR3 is CATSRLRGEKGSYNEQFF.

Here the CDR3 reads CSVRNTGYTEAFF. The rearrangement links TRBV29-1 to TRBJ1-1; checking the TCRdb D call of TRBD1 is not possible without DNA. The CDR3 runs 13 residues. CDR1 and CDR2 (germline): SQVTM, ANQGSEA.

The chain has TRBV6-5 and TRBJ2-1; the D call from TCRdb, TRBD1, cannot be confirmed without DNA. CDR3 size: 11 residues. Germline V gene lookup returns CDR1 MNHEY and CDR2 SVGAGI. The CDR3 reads CASSYAGQAFF.

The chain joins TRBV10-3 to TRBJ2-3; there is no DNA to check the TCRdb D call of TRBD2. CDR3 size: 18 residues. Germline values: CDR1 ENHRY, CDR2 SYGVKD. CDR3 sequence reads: CAISEPPTSGISTDTQYF.

CDR3 in amino acids: CSAQTSGPRNEQFF. The chain has TRBV20-1 and TRBJ2-1; TCRdb's D call, TRBD2, is unchecked because there is no DNA. The germline gives CDR1 DFQATT, CDR2 SNEGSKA (reference sequence). This CDR3 is 14 amino acids long.